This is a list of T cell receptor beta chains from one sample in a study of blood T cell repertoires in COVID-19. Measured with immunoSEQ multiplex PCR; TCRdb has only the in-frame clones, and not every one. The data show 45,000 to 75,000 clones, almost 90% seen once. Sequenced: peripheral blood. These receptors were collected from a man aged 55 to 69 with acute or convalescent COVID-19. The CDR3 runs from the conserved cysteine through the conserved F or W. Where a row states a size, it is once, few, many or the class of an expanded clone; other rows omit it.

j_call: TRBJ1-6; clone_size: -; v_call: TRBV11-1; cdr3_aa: CASSFQGLDSPLHF
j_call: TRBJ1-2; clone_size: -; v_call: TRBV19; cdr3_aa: CASSPYLGDSSYGYTF
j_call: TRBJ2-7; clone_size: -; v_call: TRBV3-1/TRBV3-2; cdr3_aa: CASSRGTPNHYEQYF
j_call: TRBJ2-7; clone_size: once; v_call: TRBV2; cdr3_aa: CASTRGSSTYEQYF
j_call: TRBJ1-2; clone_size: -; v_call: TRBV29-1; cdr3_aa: CSGGQGAYGYTF
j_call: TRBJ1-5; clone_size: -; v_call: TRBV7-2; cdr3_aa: CASSLDTDSNQPQHF
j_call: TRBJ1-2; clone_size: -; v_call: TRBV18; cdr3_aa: CASSPDRNYYGYTF
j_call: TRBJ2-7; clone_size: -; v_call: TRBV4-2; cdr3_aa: CASSQWTTSYEQYF
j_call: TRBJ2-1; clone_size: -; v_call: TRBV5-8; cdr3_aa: CASSNRVQGHEQFF
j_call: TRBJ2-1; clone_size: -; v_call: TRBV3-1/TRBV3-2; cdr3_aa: CASSPPTGSSYNEQFF
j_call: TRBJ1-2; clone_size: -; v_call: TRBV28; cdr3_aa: CASSLGGGRFLYGYTF
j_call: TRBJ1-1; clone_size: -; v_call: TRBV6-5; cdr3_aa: CASRTFPDRDTEAFF
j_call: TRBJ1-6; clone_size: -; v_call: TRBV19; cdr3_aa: CASTVTGGNSPLHF
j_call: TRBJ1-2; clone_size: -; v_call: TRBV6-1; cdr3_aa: CASSEAHTGNYGYTF
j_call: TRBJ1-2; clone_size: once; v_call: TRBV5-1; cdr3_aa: CASSTTGLGGYTF
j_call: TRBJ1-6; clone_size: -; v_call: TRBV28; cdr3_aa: CASSSPGYNSPLHF
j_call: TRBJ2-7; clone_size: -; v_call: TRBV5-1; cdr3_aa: CASSLVSSGSSYEQYF